A single sample gave rise to the 21 T cell receptor beta chains below, sequenced in a study of memory CD4+ T cells and cytomegalovirus serostatus. Single viable CD3+CD4+CD8-CD45RO+ cells were sorted as the memory CD4+ T cells. This table comes from immunoSEQ multiplex PCR, and its TCRdb copy is limited to in-frame clones, with some not included. The sample carries approximately 50,000 clones, over 65% recorded once. Sequenced sample: memory CD4+ T cells from blood. The receptors shown here come from an adult in good health and CMV-seropositive.

The table lists this clone with a count of one. The CDR3 sequence: CASSLARVRSTSTDTQYF. DNA of the CDR3: TGCGCCAGCAGCTTGGCCCGCGTCAGGAGTACTAGCACAGATACGCAGTATTTT. The chain links TRBV5-1 to TRBJ2-3; D uncertain. The CDR3 covers 18 residues. V lost 0 bases and J lost 0, with 17 bases in between. Germline V gene data show CDR1 as SGHRS and CDR2 as YFSETQ. Full variable domain (rest looked up from reference TRBV5-1 and TRBJ2-3): KAGVTQTPRYLIKTRGQQVTLSCSPISGHRSVSWYQQTPGQGLQFLFEYFSETQRNKGNFPGRFSGRQFSNSRSEMNVSTLELGDSALYLCASSLARVRSTSTDTQYFGPGTRLTVL.

The chain uses TRBV18 and TRBJ1-4, with 7 bases that match TRBD1. The CDR3 length is 14 residues. The V and J ends lost 5 bases and 3 bases, in that order; junction bases with no gene match: 3. Germline lookup yields CDR1 KGHSH and CDR2 LQKENI. The CDR3 region is CASSSRGSNEKLFF. The CDR3 DNA is TGTGCCAGCTCATCCAGGGGGTCTAATGAAAAACTGTTTTTT.

The V call is TRBV30, the J call TRBJ2-5, with TRBD1 matching 12 bases. The V gene's germline CDR1 is GTSNPN and CDR2 SVGIG (reference sequence). The CDR3 is 15 amino acids. The ends lost 2 bases at V and 4 bases at J; junction bases unmatched: 5. CDR3 region: CAWSKGQGARETQYF. Here the CDR3 DNA reads TGTGCCTGGAGTAAGGGACAGGGGGCACGAGAGACCCAGTACTTC.

This chain joins TRBV13 and TRBJ2-5; 15 bases fit TRBD2. With V trimmed by 0 bases and J by 5 bases, 10 bases remained unmatched. Per germline, CDR1 PRHDT and CDR2 FYEKMQ (reference sequence). This CDR3 comprises 19 residues. This chain's CDR3 is CASSLGRGLAGGRVETQYF. The CDR3 bases are TGTGCCAGCAGCTTAGGAAGAGGACTAGCGGGAGGGCGAGTTGAGACCCAGTACTTC.

V and J are TRBV6-1 and TRBJ2-3; tentatively, D is TRBD2 (5 bases). The CDR3 spans 15 residues. Trimming took 2 bases from V and 1 from J, leaving 10 bases between them. CDR1 MNHNS and CDR2 SASEGT come from the germline V gene. The DNA for the CDR3 is TGTGCCAGCAGTGAACGGAGCGGACGCACAGATACGCAGTATTTT. It codes for CASSERSGRTDTQYF.

The rearrangement joins TRBV7-6 to TRBJ2-7; 11 nucleotides line up with TRBD2. The CDR3 loop spans 20 amino acids. V was clipped by 0 bases and J by 1 base; unmatched bases: 14. Germline values: CDR1 SGHVS, CDR2 FNYEAQ. The CDR3 DNA sequence: TGTGCCAGCAGCTTAGCTTCGGTTAGTAGCGGGAGGGCCCGTTCCTACGAGCAGTACTTC. Protein sequence: CASSLASVSSGRARSYEQYF.

The chain joins TRBV7-3 to TRBJ2-2; D uncertain. Trimming pared 6 bases from V and 2 bases from J, leaving 16 bases between. The CDR3 has 16 amino acids. Germline lookup yields CDR1 SGHTA and CDR2 FQGTGA. In nucleotides, the CDR3 is TGTGCCAGCAGTCCCGACTCCCGCCTTAACACCGGGGAGCTGTTTTTT. Translated: CASSPDSRLNTGELFF. The whole variable domain, remainder taken from reference TRBV7-3 and TRBJ2-2, is GAGVSQTPSNKVTEKGKYVELRCDPISGHTALYWYRQSLGQGPEFLIYFQGTGAADDSGLPNDRFFAVRPEGSVSTLKIQRTERGDSAVYLCASSPDSRLNTGELFFGEGSRLTVL.

This clone was observed a single time. The chain couples TRBV18 to TRBJ1-1, with D maybe TRBD1 (6 bases). Germline values: CDR1 KGHSH, CDR2 LQKENI. V lost 3 bases, J lost 0 bases, and 17 bases lay in between. This CDR3 region has 17 residues. CDR3 sequence reads: CASSPLPLQGLNTEAFF. The CDR3 bases are TGTGCCAGCTCACCGCTACCTTTACAGGGATTGAACACTGAAGCTTTCTTT.

The chain couples TRBV6-6 to TRBJ2-3; weak D call: TRBD2 (6 bases). This CDR3 region has 12 residues. Between the trimmed V and J ends, which lost 6 bases and 12 bases, there was a span of 16 bases. Germline-derived CDR1 and CDR2 are MNHNY and SVGAGI (reference sequence). The CDR3 protein is CASRKGEGTQYF. CDR3 DNA sequence: TGTGCCAGCAGGAAGGGTGAGGGGACTCAGTATTTT.

This sequence joins TRBV7-8 and TRBJ1-1, with a weak D call TRBD1 (6 bases). V was shortened by 1 base and J by 6 bases, with 18 bases between the two germline ends. The CDR3 is 16 amino acids. The germline CDR1 and CDR2 sequences are SGHVS and FQNEAQ. CDR3 region: CASSLVSGGLGSEAFF. Written as DNA, the CDR3 is TGTGCCAGCAGCTTAGTCTCGGGGGGCCTGGGTTCTGAAGCTTTCTTT.

The CDR3 loop is CASSGDAAGEVNQPQHF. The CDR3 coding sequence is TGTGCCAGCAGTGGGGACGCCGCTGGGGAGGTTAATCAGCCCCAGCATTTT. The rearrangement uses TRBV2 and TRBJ1-5, with a tentative D call TRBD1 (5 bases). Deletions cut 4 bases from V and 4 bases from J, with 20 bases between. CDR1 and CDR2 (germline): SNHLY, FYNNEI. The CDR3 length is 17 residues.

V and J are TRBV5-3 and TRBJ1-2, with a tentative D call TRBD1 (5 bases). TRBV5-3 is given ORF status, its function remaining uncertain. V was shortened by 4 bases and J by 8 bases, with 15 bases between the two germline ends. The CDR3 extends over 13 amino acids. This chain's CDR3 is CARSRRGVGGYTF. DNA of the CDR3: TGTGCCAGAAGCCGAAGAGGGGTCGGGGGCTACACCTTC.

The table lists this clone with a few counts. This chain connects TRBV5-1 to TRBJ2-2; 7 bases fit TRBD2. From germline, CDR1 is SGHRS and CDR2 YFSETQ. J gave up 4 bases and V 5 bases, and 5 bases lay outside the gene matches. The CDR3 is 14 residues long. The chain's CDR3 is CASREAGSTGELFF. CDR3 coding DNA: TGCGCCAGCAGGGAAGCGGGAAGCACCGGGGAGCTGTTTTTT. Full variable domain (rest looked up from reference TRBV5-1 and TRBJ2-2): KAGVTQTPRYLIKTRGQQVTLSCSPISGHRSVSWYQQTPGQGLQFLFEYFSETQRNKGNFPGRFSGRQFSNSRSEMNVSTLELGDSALYLCASREAGSTGELFFGEGSRLTVL.

The J gene is TRBJ2-2, the V gene TRBV5-8, with 11 bases aligning to TRBD2. This CDR3 has 17 amino acids. J gave up 2 bases and V 3 bases, and 6 bases lay outside the gene matches. From germline, CDR1 is SGHTS and CDR2 YDEGEE. The CDR3 nucleotides are TGTGCCAGCAGCTCGGGACTAGCGGACGCAAACACCGGGGAGCTGTTTTTT. This translates into CASSSGLADANTGELFF.

V is TRBV7-2 and J is TRBJ1-3; D is ambiguous. The germline V gene has CDR1 SGHTA and CDR2 FQGNSA. The V end lost 4 bases, the J end lost 4 bases, and 8 bases lay between the germline ends. This CDR3 contains 13 residues. In DNA form, the CDR3 reads TGTGCCAGCAGCTCAGCAGTCGGAAACACCATATATTTT. Its translation is CASSSAVGNTIYF.

The genes are TRBV7-2 and TRBJ2-7, with TRBD2 matching over 9 bases. Unmatched junction bases numbered 2, after V lost 5 bases and J lost 3 bases. The CDR3 consists of 13 residues. From germline, CDR1 is SGHTA and CDR2 FQGNSA. DNA for the CDR3: TGTGCCAGCAGCGGTAGCGGGAGCTACGAGCAGTACTTC. This gives the protein CASSGSGSYEQYF. The complete variable domain, with remaining parts taken from reference TRBV7-2 and TRBJ2-7, reads GAGVSQSPSNKVTEKGKDVELRCDPISGHTALYWYRQSLGQGLEFLIYFQGNSAPDKSGLPSDRFSAERTGGSVSTLTIQRTQQEDSAVYLCASSGSGSYEQYFGPGTRLTVT.

This clone showed up just a few times. The chain is built from TRBV7-6 and TRBJ2-7, with 10 bases aligning to TRBD1. The CDR3 sequence is 16 residues long. Germline CDR1 SGHVS, CDR2 FNYEAQ. J was trimmed by 4 bases and V by 3 bases; bases with no gene match: 9. CDR3 nucleotide sequence: TGTGCCAGCAGCTTCGTAGGACAGGGGGTATCTTACGAGCAGTACTTC. Protein product: CASSFVGQGVSYEQYF. The whole variable domain, remainder taken from reference TRBV7-6 and TRBJ2-7, is GAGVSQSPRYKVTKRGQDVALRCDPISGHVSLYWYRQALGQGPEFLTYFNYEAQQDKSGLPNDRFSAERPEGSISTLTIQRTEQRDSAMYRCASSFVGQGVSYEQYFGPGTRLTVT.

The chain carries TRBV6-6 and TRBJ1-4; TRBD1 matches at 9 bases. This CDR3 has 16 residues. Germline assignment: CDR1 MNHNY and CDR2 SVGAGI (reference sequence). V was pared by 8 bases and J by 6 bases, with 13 bases of the junction left unmatched. In DNA form, the CDR3 reads TGTGCCAGCTCCGCCGGGACAGGGATAAGAGATGAAAAACTGTTTTTT. Amino acids: CASSAGTGIRDEKLFF.

This chain connects TRBV5-4 to TRBJ2-7; a weak D match, TRBD2 (5 bases). Germline lookup yields CDR1 SGHNT and CDR2 YYREEE (reference sequence). The CDR3 consists of 18 residues. V lost 4 bases and J 4 bases, leaving 27 bases between the germline ends. The CDR3: CASSKKVASGAPHYEQYF. DNA for the CDR3: TGTGCCAGCAGCAAAAAAGTAGCCAGCGGAGCCCCACATTACGAGCAGTACTTC.

The V call is TRBV6-5, the J call TRBJ2-1; 10 nucleotides agree with TRBD1. This CDR3 region has 13 residues. V trimming: 7 bases; J trimming: 8 bases; junction bases outside the gene matches: 5. Germline CDR1 and CDR2: MNHEY and SVGAGI. The chain's CDR3 is CASKGTGVYEQFF. In DNA form, the CDR3 reads TGTGCCAGCAAGGGGACAGGGGTATATGAGCAGTTCTTC.

This rearrangement joins TRBV7-2 to TRBJ2-7, with a possible D match to TRBD2 (5 bases). This CDR3 comprises 13 residues. V lost 3 bases to trimming and J lost 6 bases, with 12 bases between them. Per the germline V gene, CDR1 is SGHTA and CDR2 is FQGNSA. The CDR3 is CASSLRVAVEQYF. The CDR3 nucleotides read TGTGCCAGCAGCTTGAGGGTCGCCGTCGAGCAGTACTTC.